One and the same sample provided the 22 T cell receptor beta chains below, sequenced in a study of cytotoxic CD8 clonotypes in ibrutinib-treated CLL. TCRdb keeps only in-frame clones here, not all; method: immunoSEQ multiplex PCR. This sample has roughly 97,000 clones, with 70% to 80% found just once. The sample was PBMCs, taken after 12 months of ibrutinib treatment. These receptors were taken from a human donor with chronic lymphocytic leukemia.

CDR3 in amino acids: CASTSRQGGNSPLHF. The CDR3 nucleotides read TGCGCCAGCACCTCACGACAGGGTGGGAATTCACCCCTCCACTTT. The J gene is TRBJ1-6, the V gene TRBV10-2; the match to TRBD1 covers 7 bases. This CDR3 has 15 residues. Per germline, CDR1 WSHSY and CDR2 SAAADI. Trimming removed 7 bases from V and 7 bases from J; junction bases left unmatched: 10.

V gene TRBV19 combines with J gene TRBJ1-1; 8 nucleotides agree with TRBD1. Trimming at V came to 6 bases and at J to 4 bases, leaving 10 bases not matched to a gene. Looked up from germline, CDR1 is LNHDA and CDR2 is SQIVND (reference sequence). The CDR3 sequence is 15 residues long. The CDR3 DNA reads TGTGCCAGTAGCTCAGGGGGCGCAGGGGCCACTGAAGCTTTCTTT. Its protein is CASSSGGAGATEAFF. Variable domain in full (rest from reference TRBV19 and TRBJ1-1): DGGITQSPKYLFRKEGQNVTLSCEQNLNHDAMYWYRQDPGQGLRLIYYSQIVNDFQKGDIAEGYSVSREKKESFPLTVTSAQKNPTAFYLCASSSGGAGATEAFFGQGTRLTVV.

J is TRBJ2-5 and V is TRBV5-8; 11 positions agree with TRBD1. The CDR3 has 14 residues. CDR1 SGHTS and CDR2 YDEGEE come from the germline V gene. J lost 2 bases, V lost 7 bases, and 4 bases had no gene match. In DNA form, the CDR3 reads TGTGCCAGCCCTGGGGACAGGGGGCAAGAGACCCAGTACTTC. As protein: CASPGDRGQETQYF. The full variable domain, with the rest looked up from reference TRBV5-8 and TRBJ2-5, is EAGVTQSPTHLIKTRGQQATLRCSPISGHTSVYWYQQALGLGLQFLLWYDEGEERNRGNFPPRFSGRQFPNYSSELNVNALELEDSALYLCASPGDRGQETQYFGPGTRLLVL.

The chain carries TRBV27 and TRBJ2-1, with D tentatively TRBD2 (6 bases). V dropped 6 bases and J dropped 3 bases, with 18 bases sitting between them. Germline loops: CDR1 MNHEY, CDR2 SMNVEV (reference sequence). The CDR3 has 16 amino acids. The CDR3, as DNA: TGTGCCAGCAGCCCCCGAGGGGACTCTCTCTACAATGAGCAGTTCTTC. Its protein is CASSPRGDSLYNEQFF.

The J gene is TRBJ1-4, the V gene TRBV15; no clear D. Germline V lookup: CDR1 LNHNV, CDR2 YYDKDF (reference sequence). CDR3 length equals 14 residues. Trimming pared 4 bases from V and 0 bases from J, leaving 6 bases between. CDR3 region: CATSIRATNEKLFF. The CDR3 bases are TGTGCCACCAGCATCAGAGCAACTAATGAAAAACTGTTTTTT.

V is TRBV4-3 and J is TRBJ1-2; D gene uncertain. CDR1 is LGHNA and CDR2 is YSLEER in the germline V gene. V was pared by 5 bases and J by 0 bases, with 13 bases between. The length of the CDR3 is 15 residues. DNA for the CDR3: TGCGCCAGCAGCACATATCGGCAAGCTAACTATGGCTACACCTTC. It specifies CASSTYRQANYGYTF.

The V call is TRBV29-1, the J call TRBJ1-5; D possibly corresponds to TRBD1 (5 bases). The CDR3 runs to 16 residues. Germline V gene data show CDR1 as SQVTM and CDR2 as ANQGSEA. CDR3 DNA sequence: TGCCCCTGTGTGCCGTGGGGACTAAGGAGCAATCAGCCCCAGCATTTT. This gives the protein CPCVPWGLRSNQPQHF. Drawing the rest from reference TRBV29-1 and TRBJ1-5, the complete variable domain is SAVISQKPSRDICQRGTSLTIQCQVDSQVTMMFWYRQQPGQSLTLIATANQGSEATYESGFVIDKFPISRPNLTFSTLTVSNMSPEDSSIYLCPCVPWGLRSNQPQHFGDGTRLSIL.

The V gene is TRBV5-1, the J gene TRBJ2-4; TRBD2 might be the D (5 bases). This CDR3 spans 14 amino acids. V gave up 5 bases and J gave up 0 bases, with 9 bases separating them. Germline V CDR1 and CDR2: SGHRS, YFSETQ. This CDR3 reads CASRAEVAKNIQYF. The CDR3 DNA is TGCGCCAGCAGGGCGGAGGTAGCCAAAAACATTCAGTACTTC.

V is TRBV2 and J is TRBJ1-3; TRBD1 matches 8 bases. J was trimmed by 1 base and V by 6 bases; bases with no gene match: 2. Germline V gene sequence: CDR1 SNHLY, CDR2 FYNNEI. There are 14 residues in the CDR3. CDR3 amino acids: CASSYRGSGNTIYF. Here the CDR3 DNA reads TGTGCCAGCAGCTACAGGGGGTCTGGAAACACCATATATTTT.

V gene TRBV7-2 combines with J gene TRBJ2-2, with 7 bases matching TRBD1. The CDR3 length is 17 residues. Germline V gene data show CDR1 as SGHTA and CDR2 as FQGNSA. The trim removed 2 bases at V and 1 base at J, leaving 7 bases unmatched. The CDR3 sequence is CASSLLVGQLNTGELFF. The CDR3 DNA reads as TGTGCCAGCAGCTTATTAGTGGGACAGCTGAACACCGGGGAGCTGTTTTTT.

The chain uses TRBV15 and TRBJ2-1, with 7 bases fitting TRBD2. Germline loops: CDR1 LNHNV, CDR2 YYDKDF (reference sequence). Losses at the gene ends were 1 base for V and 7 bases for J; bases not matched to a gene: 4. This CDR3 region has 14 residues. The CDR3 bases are TGTGCCACCAGCAGAGGAACACTAGCGAATGAGCAGTTCTTC. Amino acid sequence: CATSRGTLANEQFF.

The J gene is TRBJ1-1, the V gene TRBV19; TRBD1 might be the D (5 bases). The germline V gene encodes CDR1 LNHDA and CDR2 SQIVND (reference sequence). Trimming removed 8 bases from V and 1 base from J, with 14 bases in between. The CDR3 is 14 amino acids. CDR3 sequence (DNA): TGTGCCAGTTGCCGGGACTTCCGGAACACTGAAGCTTTCTTT. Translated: CASCRDFRNTEAFF. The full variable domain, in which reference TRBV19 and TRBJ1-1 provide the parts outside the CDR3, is DGGITQSPKYLFRKEGQNVTLSCEQNLNHDAMYWYRQDPGQGLRLIYYSQIVNDFQKGDIAEGYSVSREKKESFPLTVTSAQKNPTAFYLCASCRDFRNTEAFFGQGTRLTVV.

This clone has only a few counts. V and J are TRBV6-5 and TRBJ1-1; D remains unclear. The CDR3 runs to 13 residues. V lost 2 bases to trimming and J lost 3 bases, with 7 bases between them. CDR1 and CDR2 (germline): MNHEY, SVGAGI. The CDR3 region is CASSYVLYTEAFF. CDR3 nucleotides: TGTGCCAGCAGTTACGTCCTCTACACTGAAGCTTTCTTT.

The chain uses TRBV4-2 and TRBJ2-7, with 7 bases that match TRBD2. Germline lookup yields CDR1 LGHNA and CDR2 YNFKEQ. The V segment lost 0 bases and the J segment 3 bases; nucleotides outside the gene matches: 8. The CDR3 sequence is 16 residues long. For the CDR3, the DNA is TGTGCCAGCAGCCAAGACGGTGGCGGGGGAAGCTACGAGCAGTACTTC. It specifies CASSQDGGGGSYEQYF.

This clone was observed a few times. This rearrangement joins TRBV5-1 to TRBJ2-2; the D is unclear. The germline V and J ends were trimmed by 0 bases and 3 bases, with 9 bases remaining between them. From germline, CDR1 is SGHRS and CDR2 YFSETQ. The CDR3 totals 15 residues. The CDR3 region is CASSLVAIDTGELFF. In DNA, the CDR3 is TGCGCCAGCAGCTTGGTAGCTATTGACACCGGGGAGCTGTTTTTT. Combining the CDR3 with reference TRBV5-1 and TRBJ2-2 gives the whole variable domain KAGVTQTPRYLIKTRGQQVTLSCSPISGHRSVSWYQQTPGQGLQFLFEYFSETQRNKGNFPGRFSGRQFSNSRSEMNVSTLELGDSALYLCASSLVAIDTGELFFGEGSRLTVL.

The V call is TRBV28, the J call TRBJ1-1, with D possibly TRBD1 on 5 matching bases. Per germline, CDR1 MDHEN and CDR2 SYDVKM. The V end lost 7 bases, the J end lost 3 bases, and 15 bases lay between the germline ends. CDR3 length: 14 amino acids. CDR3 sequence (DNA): TGTGCCAGCAAACCCGGAGGAGGGGACACTGAAGCTTTCTTT. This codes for CASKPGGGDTEAFF.

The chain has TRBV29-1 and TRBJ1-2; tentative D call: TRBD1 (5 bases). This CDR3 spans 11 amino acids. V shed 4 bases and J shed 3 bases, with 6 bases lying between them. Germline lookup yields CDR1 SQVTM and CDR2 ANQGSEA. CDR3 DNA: TGCAGCGTTGCCAGGGACTATGGCTACACCTTC. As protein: CSVARDYGYTF.

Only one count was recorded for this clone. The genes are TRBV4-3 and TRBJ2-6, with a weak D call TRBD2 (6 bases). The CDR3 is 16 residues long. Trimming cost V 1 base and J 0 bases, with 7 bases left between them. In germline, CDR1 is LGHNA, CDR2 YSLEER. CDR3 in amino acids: CASSQVGGSGANVLTF. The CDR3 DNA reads TGCGCCAGCAGCCAAGTCGGGGGCTCTGGGGCCAACGTCCTGACTTTC.

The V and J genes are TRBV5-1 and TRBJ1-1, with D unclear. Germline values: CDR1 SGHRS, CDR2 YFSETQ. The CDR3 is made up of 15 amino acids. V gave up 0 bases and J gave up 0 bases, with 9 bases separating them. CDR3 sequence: CASSLERLMNTEAFF. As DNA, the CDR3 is TGCGCCAGCAGCTTGGAGCGGTTAATGAACACTGAAGCTTTCTTT. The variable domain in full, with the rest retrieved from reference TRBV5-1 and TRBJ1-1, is KAGVTQTPRYLIKTRGQQVTLSCSPISGHRSVSWYQQTPGQGLQFLFEYFSETQRNKGNFPGRFSGRQFSNSRSEMNVSTLELGDSALYLCASSLERLMNTEAFFGQGTRLTVV.

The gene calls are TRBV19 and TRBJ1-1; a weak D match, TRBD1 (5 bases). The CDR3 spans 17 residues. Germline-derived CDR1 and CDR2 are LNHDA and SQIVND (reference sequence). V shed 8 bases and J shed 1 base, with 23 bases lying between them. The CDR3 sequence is CASHNRDRLIKNTEAFF. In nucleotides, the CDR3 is TGTGCCAGTCACAACCGGGACCGCTTAATAAAGAACACTGAAGCTTTCTTT.

The chain's CDR3 is CASSSYTTLQETQYF. CDR3 coding DNA: TGTGCCAGCAGCTCCTACACCACCCTACAAGAGACCCAGTACTTC. The V and J genes are TRBV11-3 and TRBJ2-5; no clear D gene. Germline loops: CDR1 SGHNT, CDR2 YENEEA. This CDR3 contains 15 residues. Trimming cost V 4 bases and J 2 bases, with 14 bases left between them.

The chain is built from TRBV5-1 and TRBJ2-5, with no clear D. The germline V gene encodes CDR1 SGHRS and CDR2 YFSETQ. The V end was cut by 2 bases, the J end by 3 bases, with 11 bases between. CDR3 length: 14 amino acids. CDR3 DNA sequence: TGCGCCAGCAGCTTTCTTGGGGAAAAAGAGACCCAGTACTTC. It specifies CASSFLGEKETQYF.